This TCR beta chain was profiled in a study of cytomegalovirus exposure and HLA in healthy donors. Regarding the study as a whole: When the data were analyzed later, several of the most significant clusters appeared to be linked to common viral pathogens.

The PCR employed 60 Vbeta primers together with 13 Jbeta primers. Clones were sequenced by immunoSEQ multiplex PCR, and TCRdb holds only the in-frame ones, with some missing. The sample yields some 120,000 clones, 79% seen once. Germline V gene data show CDR1 as MNHEY and CDR2 as SVGAGI. The CDR3 runs 11 residues. The germline V and J ends were trimmed by 8 bases and 8 bases, with 12 bases remaining between them. As regards this clone: Its antigen is currently unknown.

Sequencing was performed on PBMCs. The chain uses TRBV6-5 and TRBJ1-2, with D possibly being TRBD1 (5 bases). This clonotype was sampled from a man younger than 45 in good health and CMV-seropositive. CDR3 protein: CASRDSGGYTF. Here the CDR3 DNA reads TGTGCCAGCCGGGACTCGGGGGGCTACACCTTC.